A single sample gave rise to the 3 T cell receptor beta chains below, sequenced in a study of cytomegalovirus exposure and HLA in healthy donors. PCR amplification relied on 60 Vbeta primers (plus 13 Jbeta primers). Assay used: immunoSEQ multiplex PCR; TCRdb lists only in-frame clones, some missing. The data contain 150,000 to 200,000 clones, roughly four fifths of them singletons. The sample was PBMCs. These receptors were collected from a woman between 25 and 40 years old in good health and CMV-seropositive.

The chain has TRBV30 and TRBJ2-5; 8 nucleotides match TRBD2. The germline V gene encodes CDR1 GTSNPN and CDR2 SVGIG (reference sequence). J lost 5 bases, V lost 7 bases, and 15 bases had no gene match. CDR3 length equals 15 residues. The CDR3 sequence is CAYYTAGGGKETQYF. CDR3 coding DNA: TGTGCCTACTACACGGCGGGGGGCGGAAAGGAGACCCAGTACTTC.

The CDR3 DNA follows: TGTGCCAGCACTCTCCCGGGACAGGGGAACACCGGGGAGCTGTTTTTT. It yields the protein CASTLPGQGNTGELFF. The rearrangement uses TRBV2 and TRBJ2-2, with 9 bases aligning to TRBD1. V lost 7 bases and J lost 1; bases outside the gene matches: 7. The germline CDR1 and CDR2 sequences are SNHLY and FYNNEI. The CDR3 spans 16 residues. Combining the CDR3 with reference TRBV2 and TRBJ2-2 gives the whole variable domain EPEVTQTPSHQVTQMGQEVILRCVPISNHLYFYWYRQILGQKVEFLVSFYNNEISEKSEIFDDQFSVERPDGSNFTLKIRSTKLEDSAMYFCASTLPGQGNTGELFFGEGSRLTVL.

V is TRBV30 and J is TRBJ2-1; D may be TRBD2 (7 bases). The CDR3 sequence is 13 residues long. Trimming cost V 0 bases and J 6 bases, with 9 bases left between them. Germline lookup yields CDR1 GTSNPN and CDR2 SVGIG (reference sequence). As DNA, the CDR3 is TGTGCCTGGAGTGTAGGGGGGGTCAATGAGCAGTTCTTC. This sequence encodes CAWSVGGVNEQFF.